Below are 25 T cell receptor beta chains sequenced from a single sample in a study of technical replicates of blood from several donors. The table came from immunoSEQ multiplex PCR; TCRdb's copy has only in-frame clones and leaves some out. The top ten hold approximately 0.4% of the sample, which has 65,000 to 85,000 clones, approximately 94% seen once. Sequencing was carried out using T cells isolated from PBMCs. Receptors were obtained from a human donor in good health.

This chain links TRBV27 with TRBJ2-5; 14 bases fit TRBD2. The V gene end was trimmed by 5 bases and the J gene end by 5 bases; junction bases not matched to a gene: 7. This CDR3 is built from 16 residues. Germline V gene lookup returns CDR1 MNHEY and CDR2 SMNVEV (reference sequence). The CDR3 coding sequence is TGTGCCAGCAGTCCGCGACTAGCGGGAGGGCGTGAGACCCAGTACTTC. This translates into CASSPRLAGGRETQYF.

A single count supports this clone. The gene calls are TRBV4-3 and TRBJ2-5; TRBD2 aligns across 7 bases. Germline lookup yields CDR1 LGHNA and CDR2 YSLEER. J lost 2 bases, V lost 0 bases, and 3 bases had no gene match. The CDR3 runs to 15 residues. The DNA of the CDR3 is TGCGCCAGCAGCCAAGATTTGGGACTACAAGAGACCCAGTACTTC. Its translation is CASSQDLGLQETQYF.

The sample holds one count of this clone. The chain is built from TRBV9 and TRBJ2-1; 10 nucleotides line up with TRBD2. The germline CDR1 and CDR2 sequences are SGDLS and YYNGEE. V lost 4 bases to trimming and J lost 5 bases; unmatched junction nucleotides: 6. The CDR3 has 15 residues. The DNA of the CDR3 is TGTGCCAGCAGCTATAGCGGGAGGCCCGACAATGAGCAGTTCTTC. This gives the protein CASSYSGRPDNEQFF.

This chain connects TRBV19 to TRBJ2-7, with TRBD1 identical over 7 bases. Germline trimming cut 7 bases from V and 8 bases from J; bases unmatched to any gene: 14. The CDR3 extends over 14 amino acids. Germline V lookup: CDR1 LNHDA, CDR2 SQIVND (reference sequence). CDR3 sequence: CASIGVGRGGKQYF. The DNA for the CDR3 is TGTGCCAGTATTGGAGTCGGTCGAGGGGGCAAGCAGTACTTC. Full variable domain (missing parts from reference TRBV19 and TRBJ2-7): DGGITQSPKYLFRKEGQNVTLSCEQNLNHDAMYWYRQDPGQGLRLIYYSQIVNDFQKGDIAEGYSVSREKKESFPLTVTSAQKNPTAFYLCASIGVGRGGKQYFGPGTRLTVT.

CDR3 loop: CASSPQVPGNTIYF. DNA for the CDR3: TGTGCCAGCAGTCCTCAGGTTCCTGGAAACACCATATATTTT. The chain has TRBV5-6 and TRBJ1-3; D not certain. The CDR3 runs to 14 residues. With 5 bases removed from V and 2 bases from J, the gap between germline ends came to 11 bases. Germline V gene data show CDR1 as SGHDT and CDR2 as YYEEEE.

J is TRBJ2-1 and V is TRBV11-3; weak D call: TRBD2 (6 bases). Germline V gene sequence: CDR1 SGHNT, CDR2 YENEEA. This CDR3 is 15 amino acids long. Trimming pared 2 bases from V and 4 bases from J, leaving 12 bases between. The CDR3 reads CASSLTGVTYNEQFF. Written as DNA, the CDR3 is TGTGCCAGCAGCTTAACGGGAGTGACTTACAATGAGCAGTTCTTC.

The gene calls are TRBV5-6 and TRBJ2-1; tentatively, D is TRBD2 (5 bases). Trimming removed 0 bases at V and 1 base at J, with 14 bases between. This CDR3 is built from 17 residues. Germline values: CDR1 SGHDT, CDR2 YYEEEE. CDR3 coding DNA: TGTGCCAGCAGCTTGGCCGGAATAGCGAATTCCTACAATGAGCAGTTCTTC. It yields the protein CASSLAGIANSYNEQFF.

The CDR3 loop is CASRGGQNYEQYF. In DNA form, the CDR3 reads TGTGCCAGCAGAGGAGGACAGAACTACGAGCAGTACTTC. This chain links TRBV6-1 with TRBJ2-7; D is possibly TRBD1 (6 bases). The ends were cut back, 6 bases at V and 3 bases at J, with 12 bases in the middle. This CDR3 has 13 residues. Germline assignment: CDR1 MNHNS and CDR2 SASEGT.

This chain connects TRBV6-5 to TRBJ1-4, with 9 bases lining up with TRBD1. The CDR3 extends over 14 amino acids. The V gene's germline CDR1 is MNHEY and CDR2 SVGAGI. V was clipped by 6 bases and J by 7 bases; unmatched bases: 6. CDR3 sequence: CASRQDRGAEKLFF. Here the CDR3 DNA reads TGTGCCAGCAGACAAGACAGGGGGGCTGAAAAACTGTTTTTT.

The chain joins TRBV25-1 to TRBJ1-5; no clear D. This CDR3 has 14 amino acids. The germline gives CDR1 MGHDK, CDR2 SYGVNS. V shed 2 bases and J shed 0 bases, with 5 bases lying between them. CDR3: CASSEGLSNQPQHF. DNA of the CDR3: TGTGCCAGCAGTGAAGGACTTAGCAATCAGCCCCAGCATTTT.

The CDR3 loop reads CASSLESTAAFF. In DNA, the CDR3 is TGTGCCAGCAGCTTAGAAAGTACCGCGGCTTTCTTT. The chain carries TRBV7-9 and TRBJ1-1; D is uncertain. This CDR3 has 12 residues. V was pared by 1 base and J by 11 bases, with 11 bases between. Germline V gene sequence: CDR1 SEHNR, CDR2 FQNEAQ (reference sequence).

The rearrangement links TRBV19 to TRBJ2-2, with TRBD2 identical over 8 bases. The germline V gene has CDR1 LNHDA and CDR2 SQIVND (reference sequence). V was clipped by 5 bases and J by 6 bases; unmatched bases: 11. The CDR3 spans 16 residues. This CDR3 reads CASSPGRDAGAGELFF. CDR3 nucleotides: TGTGCCAGTAGTCCCGGGAGGGACGCCGGAGCCGGGGAGCTGTTTTTT.

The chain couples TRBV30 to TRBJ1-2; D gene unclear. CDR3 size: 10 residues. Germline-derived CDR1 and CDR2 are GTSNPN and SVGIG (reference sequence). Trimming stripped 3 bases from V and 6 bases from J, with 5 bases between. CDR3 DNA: TGTGCCTGGAGGTTTAATGGCTACACCTTC. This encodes CAWRFNGYTF.

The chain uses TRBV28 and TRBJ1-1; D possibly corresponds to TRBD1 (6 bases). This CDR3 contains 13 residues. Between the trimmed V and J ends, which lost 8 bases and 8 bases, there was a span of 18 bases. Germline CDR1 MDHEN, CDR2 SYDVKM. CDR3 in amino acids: CASLSRDTAEAFF. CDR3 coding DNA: TGTGCCAGCTTGTCCCGGGACACGGCCGAAGCTTTCTTT. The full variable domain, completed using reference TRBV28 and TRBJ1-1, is DVKVTQSSRYLVKRTGEKVFLECVQDMDHENMFWYRQDPGLGLRLIYFSYDVKMKEKGDIPEGYSVSREKKERFSLILESASTNQTSMYLCASLSRDTAEAFFGQGTRLTVV.

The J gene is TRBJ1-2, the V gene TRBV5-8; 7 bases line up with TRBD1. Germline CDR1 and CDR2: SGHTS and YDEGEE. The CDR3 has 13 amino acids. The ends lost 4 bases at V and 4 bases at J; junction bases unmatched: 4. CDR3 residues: CASSVGTAYGYTF. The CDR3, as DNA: TGTGCCAGCAGCGTGGGGACAGCCTATGGCTACACCTTC.

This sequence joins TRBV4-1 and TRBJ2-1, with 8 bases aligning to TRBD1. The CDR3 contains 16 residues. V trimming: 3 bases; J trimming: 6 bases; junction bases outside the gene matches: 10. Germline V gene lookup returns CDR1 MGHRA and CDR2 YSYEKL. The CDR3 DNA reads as TGCGCCAGCAGCCACCCACCGGGACAGGACCGCAATGAGCAGTTCTTC. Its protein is CASSHPPGQDRNEQFF.

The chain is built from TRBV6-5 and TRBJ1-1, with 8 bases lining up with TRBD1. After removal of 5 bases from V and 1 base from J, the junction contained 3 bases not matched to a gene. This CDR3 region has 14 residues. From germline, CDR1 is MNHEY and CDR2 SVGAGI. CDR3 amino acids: CASSPGQGNTEAFF. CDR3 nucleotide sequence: TGTGCCAGCAGTCCCGGACAGGGGAACACTGAAGCTTTCTTT.

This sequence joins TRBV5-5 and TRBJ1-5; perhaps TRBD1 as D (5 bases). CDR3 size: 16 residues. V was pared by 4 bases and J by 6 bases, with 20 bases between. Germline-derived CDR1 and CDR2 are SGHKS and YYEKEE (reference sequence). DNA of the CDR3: TGTGCCAGCAGCCTCCTCTCAGCGGGGGGAGGTCAGCCCCAGCATTTT. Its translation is CASSLLSAGGGQPQHF.

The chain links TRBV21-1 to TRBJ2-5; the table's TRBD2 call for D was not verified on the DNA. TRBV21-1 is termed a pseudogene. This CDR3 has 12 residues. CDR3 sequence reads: CATPETQETQYF. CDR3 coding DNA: TGTGCCACCCCGGAGACCCAAGAGACCCAGTACTTC.

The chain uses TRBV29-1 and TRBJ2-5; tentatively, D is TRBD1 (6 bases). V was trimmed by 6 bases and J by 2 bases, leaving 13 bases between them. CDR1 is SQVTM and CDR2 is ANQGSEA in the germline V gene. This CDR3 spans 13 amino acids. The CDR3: CSVHNQGQETQYF. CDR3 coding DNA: TGCAGCGTCCACAACCAGGGGCAAGAGACCCAGTACTTC.

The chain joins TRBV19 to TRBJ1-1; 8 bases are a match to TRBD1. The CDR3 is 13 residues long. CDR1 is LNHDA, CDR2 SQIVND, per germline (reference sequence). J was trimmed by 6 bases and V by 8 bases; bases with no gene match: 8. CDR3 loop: CASRSQGASEAFF. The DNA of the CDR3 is TGTGCCAGTCGGTCCCAGGGGGCCTCTGAAGCTTTCTTT.

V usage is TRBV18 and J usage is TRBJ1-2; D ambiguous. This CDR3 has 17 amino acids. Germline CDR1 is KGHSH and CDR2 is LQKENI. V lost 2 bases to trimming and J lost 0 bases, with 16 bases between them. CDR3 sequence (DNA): TGTGCCAGCTCACCAAGGGAGTTCGGCGGCACTAACTATGGCTACACCTTC. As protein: CASSPREFGGTNYGYTF.

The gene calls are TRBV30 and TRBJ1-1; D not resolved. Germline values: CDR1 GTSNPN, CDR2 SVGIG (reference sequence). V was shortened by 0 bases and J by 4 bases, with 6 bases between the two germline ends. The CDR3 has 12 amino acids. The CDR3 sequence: CAWSVTGTEAFF. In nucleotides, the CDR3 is TGTGCCTGGAGTGTCACGGGCACTGAAGCTTTCTTT.

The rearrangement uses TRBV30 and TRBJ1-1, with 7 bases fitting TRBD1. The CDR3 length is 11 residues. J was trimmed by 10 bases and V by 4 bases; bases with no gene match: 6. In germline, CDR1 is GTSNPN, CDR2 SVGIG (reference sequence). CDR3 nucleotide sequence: TGTGCCTGGACCCCAGGGGGGTTAGCTTTCTTT. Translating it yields CAWTPGGLAFF. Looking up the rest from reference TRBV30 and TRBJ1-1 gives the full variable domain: SQTIHQWPATLVQPVGSPLSLECTVEGTSNPNLYWYRQAAGRGLQLLFYSVGIGQISSEVPQNLSASRPQDRQFILSSKKLLLSDSGFYLCAWTPGGLAFFGQGTRLTVV.

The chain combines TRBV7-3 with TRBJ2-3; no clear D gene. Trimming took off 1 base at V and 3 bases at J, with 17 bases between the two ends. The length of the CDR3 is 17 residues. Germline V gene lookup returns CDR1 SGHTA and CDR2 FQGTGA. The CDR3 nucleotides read TGTGCCAGCAGCTTAAACGGTGCGGCCCTCCTGACAGATACGCAGTATTTT. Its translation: CASSLNGAALLTDTQYF.